These 14 T cell receptor beta chains share one sample of origin, sequenced in a study of blood T cell repertoires in COVID-19. Here immunoSEQ multiplex PCR was the method, and the copy in TCRdb shows in-frame clones only, minus some. In the table there are 50,000 to 70,000 clones, more than 85% of which are singletons. Sequenced input: peripheral blood. The receptors stem from a human donor with active COVID-19. The donor label of this sample is uncertain.

The chain couples TRBV10-3 to TRBJ2-5, with a tentative D call TRBD1 (6 bases). Germline V CDR1 and CDR2: ENHRY, SYGVKD. CDR3 length equals 15 residues. Trimming took 5 bases from V and 2 from J, leaving 15 bases between them. CDR3 nucleotide sequence: TGTGCCATCAGTCCAGAAACAGGGAGTCAAGAGACCCAGTACTTC. Protein product: CAISPETGSQETQYF.

The V call is TRBV7-9, the J call TRBJ1-1, with D possibly matching TRBD1 (5 bases). Germline loops: CDR1 SEHNR, CDR2 FQNEAQ (reference sequence). Trimming took 6 bases from V and 7 from J, leaving 15 bases between them. This CDR3 region has 13 residues. In DNA form, the CDR3 reads TGTGCCAGCAGTTCTCGCGGGGGACTTGAAGCTTTCTTT. This sequence encodes CASSSRGGLEAFF.

This chain joins TRBV29-1 and TRBJ2-7, with 11 bases fitting TRBD1. J gave up 2 bases and V 2 bases, and 5 bases lay outside the gene matches. Looked up from germline, CDR1 is SQVTM and CDR2 is ANQGSEA. The CDR3 covers 15 residues. The chain's CDR3 is CSVEKPGQGAYEQYF. The CDR3 coding sequence is TGCAGCGTTGAAAAACCGGGACAGGGGGCCTACGAGCAGTACTTC.

This chain uses TRBV29-1 with TRBJ1-1, with a possible D match to TRBD1 (5 bases). Trimming removed 8 bases from V and 0 bases from J, with 13 bases in between. The CDR3 has 13 residues. Germline V gene data show CDR1 as SQVTM and CDR2 as ANQGSEA. The CDR3 region has the DNA TGCAGCACCCTACAGGACATGAACACTGAAGCTTTCTTT. Translation gives CSTLQDMNTEAFF.

With regard to this clone: Additional DNA sequences in this sample encode the identical CDR3. The chain joins TRBV5-8 to TRBJ1-5, with 8 positions matching TRBD1. The CDR3 contains 16 residues. Germline V gives CDR1 SGHTS, CDR2 YDEGEE. With 1 base clipped from V and 0 bases from J, the junction kept 3 bases outside the gene matches. The CDR3 here is CASSLRTGGSNQPQHF. In DNA, the CDR3 is TGTGCCAGCAGCTTGAGAACAGGGGGTAGCAATCAGCCCCAGCATTTT.

The chain has TRBV25-1 and TRBJ1-2; D is possibly TRBD1 (6 bases). The CDR3 runs to 14 residues. Germline CDR1 reads MGHDK; CDR2 reads SYGVNS. Trimming took off 6 bases at V and 4 bases at J, with 15 bases between the two ends. The CDR3 DNA reads as TGTGCCAGCAGGGATGAGACAGGCGGCTATGGCTACACCTTC. It encodes CASRDETGGYGYTF.

The chain employs TRBV9 and TRBJ1-6; D is perhaps TRBD1 (6 bases). Trimming removed 2 bases at V and 7 bases at J, with 10 bases between. This CDR3 is built from 14 residues. Germline CDR1 reads SGDLS; CDR2 reads YYNGEE. The CDR3 protein is CASSVTGSNSPLHF. CDR3 in DNA: TGTGCCAGCAGCGTCACAGGGTCCAATTCACCCCTCCACTTT.

This clone was detected once. The chain links TRBV6-5 to TRBJ1-5, with TRBD1 matching over 8 bases. This CDR3 region has 13 residues. V trimming: 6 bases; J trimming: 6 bases; junction bases outside the gene matches: 4. CDR1 is MNHEY, CDR2 SVGAGI, per germline. The CDR3, as DNA: TGTGCCAGCAGCCAAGACAGGGGTCAGCCCCAGCATTTT. This gives the protein CASSQDRGQPQHF.

This clone was found once. The chain recombines TRBV7-9 with TRBJ2-1, with D maybe TRBD1 (6 bases). V was trimmed by 1 base and J by 4 bases, leaving 8 bases between them. Germline loops: CDR1 SEHNR, CDR2 FQNEAQ (reference sequence). CDR3 size: 14 residues. The CDR3 is CASSLERGYNEQFF. The CDR3 nucleotides are TGTGCCAGCAGCTTAGAGAGGGGGTACAATGAGCAGTTCTTC.

This chain joins TRBV12-3 or TRBV12-4 and TRBJ1-1; 7 bases align to TRBD1. V shed 6 bases and J 0 bases; nucleotides not matched to a gene: 1. This CDR3 region has 13 residues. The CDR3, as DNA: TGTGCCAGCAGGGGACAGTTGAACACTGAAGCTTTCTTT. Translation gives CASRGQLNTEAFF.

V gene TRBV7-2 combines with J gene TRBJ1-2; 7 bases are shared with TRBD1. The CDR3 runs 13 residues. Unmatched junction bases numbered 7, after V lost 5 bases and J lost 7 bases. Germline loops: CDR1 SGHTA, CDR2 FQGNSA. The CDR3 DNA is TGTGCCAGCAGCCGACAGGGAGACCGTGGCTACACCTTC. This translates into CASSRQGDRGYTF.

The chain links TRBV6-2 or TRBV6-3 to TRBJ2-3, with TRBD2 identical over 7 bases. Trimming took 6 bases from V and 2 from J; bases not matched to a gene: 11. Germline CDR1 and CDR2: MNHEY and SVGEGT. The CDR3 runs to 16 residues. The CDR3 spells CASSETSLLSTDTQYF. In DNA, the CDR3 is TGTGCCAGCAGCGAGACTAGCCTCCTTTCCACAGATACGCAGTATTTT.

The chain couples TRBV19 to TRBJ2-3; D possibly corresponds to TRBD1 (5 bases). This CDR3 region has 14 residues. Per the germline V gene, CDR1 is LNHDA and CDR2 is SQIVND (reference sequence). V lost 7 bases, J lost 0 bases, and 11 bases lay in between. CDR3 DNA sequence: TGTGCCAGTACCCCACAGGCGAGCACAGATACGCAGTATTTT. Its protein product is CASTPQASTDTQYF.

This clone occurred once. CDR3 DNA sequence: TGCGCCAGCAGCCTCCCGACAGGGTCCGATACGCAGTATTTT. Its protein is CASSLPTGSDTQYF. V and J are TRBV5-1 and TRBJ2-3, with 7 bases fitting TRBD1. This CDR3 spans 14 amino acids. Germline values: CDR1 SGHRS, CDR2 YFSETQ. Trimming removed 4 bases from V and 6 bases from J; junction bases left unmatched: 8.